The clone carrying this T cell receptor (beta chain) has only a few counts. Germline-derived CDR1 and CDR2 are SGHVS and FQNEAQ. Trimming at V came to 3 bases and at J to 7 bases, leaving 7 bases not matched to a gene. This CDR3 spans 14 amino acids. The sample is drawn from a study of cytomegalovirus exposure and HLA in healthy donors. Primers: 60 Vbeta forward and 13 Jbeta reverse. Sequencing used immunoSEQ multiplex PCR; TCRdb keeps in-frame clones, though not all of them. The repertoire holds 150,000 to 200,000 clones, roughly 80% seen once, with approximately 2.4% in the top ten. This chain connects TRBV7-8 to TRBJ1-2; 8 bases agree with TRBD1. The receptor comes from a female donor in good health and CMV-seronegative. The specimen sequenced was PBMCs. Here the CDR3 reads CASSLSTGATGYTF. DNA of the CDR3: TGTGCCAGCAGCTTGTCGACAGGGGCGACTGGCTACACCTTC.